Each of the 13 T cell receptor beta chains below was sequenced from the same sample in a study of molecular identifiers for immune sequencing clone quantification. TCRdb reanalysed the PCR reads using MiXCR and keeps one entry per CDR3 protein. The table records roughly 320,000 distinct CDR3 sequences, under 25% of them present only once. Sequencing was carried out using naive CD8+ T cells from blood, with Jurkat cell RNA spiked in. Subset in this sample: FACS-sorted CD8+CD4-CCR7+CD45RA+ naive T cells. All receptors derive from a human donor in good health. Some libraries in this study had Jurkat cell RNA spiked in.

J is TRBJ2-2 and V is TRBV4-2; D ambiguous. Germline CDR1 LGHNA, CDR2 YNFKEQ. Trimming stripped 1 base from V and 6 bases from J, with 12 bases between. The CDR3 covers 15 residues. CDR3 loop: CASSQAAVGSGELFF. The CDR3, as DNA: TGTGCCAGCAGCCAAGCCGCCGTCGGGTCCGGGGAGCTGTTTTTT.

In its sample, this clonotype was seen a few times. This chain joins TRBV11-2 and TRBJ2-5, with D perhaps given as TRBD1 or TRBD2 (5 bases each). The CDR3 length is 15 residues. Germline loops: CDR1 SGHAT, CDR2 FQNNGV. V dropped 1 base and J dropped 5 bases, with 14 bases sitting between them. The CDR3, as DNA: TGTGCCAGCAGCTTAGTGGGGGTGCCCTGGGAGACCCAGTACTTC. Translation: CASSLVGVPWETQYF.

This clonotype was seen a handful of times. The rearrangement uses TRBV13 and TRBJ2-7; 8 bases are a match to TRBD1. CDR3 size: 14 residues. Germline CDR1 and CDR2: PRHDT and FYEKMQ (reference sequence). Losses at the gene ends were 5 bases for V and 3 bases for J; bases not matched to a gene: 6. The CDR3 sequence is CASSERTGRYEQYF. CDR3 DNA: TGTGCCAGCAGCGAAAGGACAGGGCGCTACGAGCAGTACTTC. The variable domain in full, with the rest retrieved from reference TRBV13 and TRBJ2-7, is AAGVIQSPRHLIKEKRETATLKCYPIPRHDTVYWYQQGPGQDPQFLISFYEKMQSDKGSIPDRFSAQQFSDYHSELNMSSLELGDSALYFCASSERTGRYEQYFGPGTRLTVT.

This clonotype was picked up many times. The chain links TRBV14 to TRBJ2-7; 7 nucleotides align to TRBD1. CDR1 and CDR2 (germline): SGHDN, FVKESK. This CDR3 is 16 amino acids long. J gave up 5 bases and V 2 bases, and 12 bases lay outside the gene matches. The CDR3 DNA sequence: TGTGCCAGCAGCCAACACTCCGGGACAGCGTGGGACGAGCAGTACTTC. It encodes CASSQHSGTAWDEQYF.

The chain couples TRBV4-3 to TRBJ2-1, with 8 nucleotides matching TRBD2. The CDR3 consists of 17 residues. Germline CDR1 is LGHNA and CDR2 is YSLEER. V gave up 4 bases and J gave up 5 bases; unmatched junction bases: 13. Here the CDR3 DNA reads TGCGCCAGCAGCCCTCTAGGGCTAGCGGGTGTAAACAATGAGCAGTTCTTC. Protein sequence: CASSPLGLAGVNNEQFF.

Notes on this clonotype: This may be a read error, as it is one base from a much larger clone. This chain connects TRBV11-2 to TRBJ2-6; tentatively, D is TRBD2 (6 bases). This CDR3 has 14 amino acids. Looked up from germline, CDR1 is SGHAT and CDR2 is FQNNGV. CDR3 protein: CASGIGTGANILTF. CDR3 coding DNA: TGTGCCAGCGGGATAGGGACTGGGGCCAACATCCTGACTTTC.

Note on this clonotype: One end of the junction does not line up with germline, which may come from a read error. This chain links TRBV20-1 with TRBJ2-3; D not certain. CDR1 and CDR2 from the germline V gene are DFQATT and SNEGSKA (reference sequence). The CDR3 sequence is 11 residues long. Here the CDR3 DNA reads TGCAGTGCTGGAGATCAAGATACGCGGTATTTT. Translated: CSAGDQDTRYF.

This clonotype was seen ten or more times. This chain connects TRBV6-2 or TRBV6-3 to TRBJ2-1; 8 bases fit TRBD2. The CDR3 has 17 residues. CDR1 MNHEY and CDR2 SVGEGT come from the germline V gene. Trimming cost V 2 bases and J 8 bases; bases outside gene matches: 14. The CDR3 spells CASSYAIGGSGKDEQFF. The CDR3 region has the DNA TGTGCCAGCAGTTACGCTATCGGTGGTAGCGGGAAGGATGAGCAGTTCTTC.

Only a few counts were recorded for this clonotype. The V call is TRBV12-3 or TRBV12-4, the J call TRBJ2-5, with 8 positions matching TRBD2. The length of the CDR3 is 13 residues. After removal of 4 bases from V and 5 bases from J, the junction contained 3 bases not matched to a gene. The CDR3 here is CASSSRLAETQYF. For the CDR3, the DNA is TGTGCCAGCAGTTCAAGACTAGCGGAGACCCAGTACTTC.

Concerning this clonotype: Given a much more abundant clone one base away, this may be a read error. This chain links TRBV5-6 with TRBJ1-1; a possible D gene is TRBD1 (5 bases). The germline gives CDR1 SGHDT, CDR2 YYEEEE. This CDR3 contains 15 residues. The CDR3 loop is CASSLIEGLHTEALF. The CDR3 DNA follows: TGTGCCAGCAGCTTGATTGAGGGGCTGCACACTGAAGCTCTCTTT. Looking up the rest from reference TRBV5-6 and TRBJ1-1 gives the full variable domain: DAGVTQSPTHLIKTRGQQVTLRCSPKSGHDTVSWYQQALGQGPQFIFQYYEEEERQRGNFPDRFSGHQFPNYSSELNVNALLLGDSALYLCASSLIEGLHTEALFGQGTRLTVV.

Concerning this clonotype: Its ends do not fully match the called genes, so a read error is possible. V is TRBV14 and J is TRBJ2-5; D is perhaps TRBD2 (5 bases). CDR3 length: 18 residues. CDR1 and CDR2 from the germline V gene are SGHDN and FVKESK. For the CDR3, the DNA is TGTGCCGGCAGCCAAGTATCCGGGGTAAGACCTCTCCAAGAGACCCAGTACTTC. Its translation: CAGSQVSGVRPLQETQYF.

This clonotype was recorded a few times. This rearrangement joins TRBV19 to TRBJ2-7, with TRBD2 identical over 9 bases. Per the germline V gene, CDR1 is LNHDA and CDR2 is SQIVND (reference sequence). V gave up 3 bases and J gave up 0 bases; unmatched junction bases: 3. The CDR3 has 15 residues. This chain's CDR3 is CASSISGGSSYEQYF. For the CDR3, the DNA is TGTGCCAGTAGTATTAGCGGGGGAAGCTCCTACGAGCAGTACTTC.

As to this clonotype: It may be a read error: a sequence one base away is much more abundant. This sequence joins TRBV5-1 and TRBJ2-3; a weak D match, TRBD2 (5 bases). The V gene's germline CDR1 is SGHRS and CDR2 YFSETQ. This CDR3 region has 16 residues. V was pared by 4 bases and J by 2 bases, with 17 bases between. In DNA form, the CDR3 reads TGCGCCAGCAGCAAAGGTGCGGGCCCCCTCACAGATACGCAGTATTTT. It codes for CASSKGAGPLTDTQYF.